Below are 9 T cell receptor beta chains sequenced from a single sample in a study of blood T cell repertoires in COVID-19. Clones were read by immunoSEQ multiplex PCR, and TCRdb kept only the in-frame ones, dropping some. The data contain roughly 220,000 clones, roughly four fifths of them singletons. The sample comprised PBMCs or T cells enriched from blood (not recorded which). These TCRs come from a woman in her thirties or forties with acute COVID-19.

In DNA, the CDR3 is TGTGCAAGTCGCTCGGGGGGGCTTGAATGGTCGCACAACACTGAAGCTTTCTTT. Translation gives CASRSGGLEWSHNTEAFF. This rearrangement joins TRBV12-2 to TRBJ1-1. TRBV12-2 is flagged as a pseudogene. The CDR3 extends over 18 amino acids.

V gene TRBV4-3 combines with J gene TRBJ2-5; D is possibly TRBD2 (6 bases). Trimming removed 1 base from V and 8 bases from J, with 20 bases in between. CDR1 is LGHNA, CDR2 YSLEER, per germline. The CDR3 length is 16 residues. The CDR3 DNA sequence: TGCGCCAGCAGCCAAGCGTTACCCCGGCGGGGCGCTACCCAGTACTTC. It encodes CASSQALPRRGATQYF.

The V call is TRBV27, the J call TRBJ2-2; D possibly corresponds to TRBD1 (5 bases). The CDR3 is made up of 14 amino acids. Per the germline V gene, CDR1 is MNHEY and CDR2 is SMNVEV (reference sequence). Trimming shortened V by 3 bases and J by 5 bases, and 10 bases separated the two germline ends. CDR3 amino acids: CASSFRVNTGELFF. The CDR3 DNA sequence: TGTGCCAGCAGTTTCAGGGTTAATACCGGGGAGCTGTTTTTT.

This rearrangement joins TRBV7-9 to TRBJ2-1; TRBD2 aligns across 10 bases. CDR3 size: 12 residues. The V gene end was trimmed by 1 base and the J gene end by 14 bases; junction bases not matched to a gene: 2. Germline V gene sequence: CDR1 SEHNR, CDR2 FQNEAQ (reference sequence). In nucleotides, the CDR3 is TGTGCCAGCAGCTTAGGGCTAGCGGGAGAGTTCTTC. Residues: CASSLGLAGEFF.

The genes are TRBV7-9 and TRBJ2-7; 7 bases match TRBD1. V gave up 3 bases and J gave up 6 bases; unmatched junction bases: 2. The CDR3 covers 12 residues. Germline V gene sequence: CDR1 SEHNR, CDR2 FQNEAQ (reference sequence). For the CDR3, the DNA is TGTGCCAGCAGCTTTTCAGGGGGCGAGCAGTACTTC. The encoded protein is CASSFSGGEQYF.

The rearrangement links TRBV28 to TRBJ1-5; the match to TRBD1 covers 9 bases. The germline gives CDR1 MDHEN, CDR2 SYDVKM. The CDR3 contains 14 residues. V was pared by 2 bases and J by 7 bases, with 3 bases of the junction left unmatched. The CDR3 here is CASSLLDRGQPQHF. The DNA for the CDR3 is TGTGCCAGCAGTTTACTTGACAGGGGGCAGCCCCAGCATTTT.

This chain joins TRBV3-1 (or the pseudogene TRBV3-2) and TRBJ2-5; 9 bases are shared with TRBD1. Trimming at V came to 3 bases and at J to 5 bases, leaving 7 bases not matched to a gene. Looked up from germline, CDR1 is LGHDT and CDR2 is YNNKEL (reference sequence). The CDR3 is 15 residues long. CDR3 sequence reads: CASSQAGTGWETQYF. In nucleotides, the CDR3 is TGTGCCAGCAGCCAGGCCGGGACAGGGTGGGAGACCCAGTACTTC.

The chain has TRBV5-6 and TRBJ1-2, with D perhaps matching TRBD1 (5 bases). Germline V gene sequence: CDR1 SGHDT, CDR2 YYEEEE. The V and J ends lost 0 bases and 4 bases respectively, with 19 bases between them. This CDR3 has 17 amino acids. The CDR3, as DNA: TGTGCCAGCAGCTTGGTTGGTTTGGGACCCGGGGGCTATGGCTACACCTTC. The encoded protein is CASSLVGLGPGGYGYTF. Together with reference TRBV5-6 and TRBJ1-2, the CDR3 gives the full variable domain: DAGVTQSPTHLIKTRGQQVTLRCSPKSGHDTVSWYQQALGQGPQFIFQYYEEEERQRGNFPDRFSGHQFPNYSSELNVNALLLGDSALYLCASSLVGLGPGGYGYTFGSGTRLTVV.

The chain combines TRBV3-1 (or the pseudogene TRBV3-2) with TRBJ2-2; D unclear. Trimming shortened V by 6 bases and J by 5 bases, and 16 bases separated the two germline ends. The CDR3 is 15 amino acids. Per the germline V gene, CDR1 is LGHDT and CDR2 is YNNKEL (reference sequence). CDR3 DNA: TGTGCCAGCAGTAACCGAGGTGGTAGGACCGGGGAGCTGTTTTTT. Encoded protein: CASSNRGGRTGELFF.